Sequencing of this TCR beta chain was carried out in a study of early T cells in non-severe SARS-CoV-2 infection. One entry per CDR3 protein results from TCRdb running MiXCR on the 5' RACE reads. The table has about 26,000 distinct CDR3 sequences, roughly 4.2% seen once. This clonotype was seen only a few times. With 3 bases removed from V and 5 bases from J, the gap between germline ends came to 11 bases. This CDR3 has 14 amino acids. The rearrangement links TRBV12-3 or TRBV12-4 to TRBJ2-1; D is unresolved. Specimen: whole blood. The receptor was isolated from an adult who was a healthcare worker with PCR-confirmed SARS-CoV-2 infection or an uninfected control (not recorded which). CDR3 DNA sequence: TGTGCCAGCAGTTTCCCCGGCCCAAACAATGAGCAGTTCTTC. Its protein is CASSFPGPNNEQFF.